The clone carrying this T cell receptor beta chain was picked up a small number of times. MiXCR was run by TCRdb on the PCR reads, yielding one entry per CDR3 protein. Of 10,000 to 15,000 distinct CDR3 sequences in the sample, roughly 54% were seen once. This record belongs to a study of tumor-infiltrating lymphocytes in oesophageal squamous cell carcinoma. Between the trimmed V and J ends, which lost 3 bases and 5 bases, there was a span of 17 bases. The germline gives CDR1 SGDLS, CDR2 YYNGEE. There are 15 residues in the CDR3. Sequencing used esophageal tumor tissue. V usage is TRBV9 and J usage is TRBJ1-1; possible D gene TRBD1, 5 bases. This TCR was sampled from a female donor with esophageal squamous cell carcinoma. CDR3 nucleotide sequence: TGTGCCAGCAGCGACCCCCCGGGGGGTAGAACTGAAGCTTTCTTT. This encodes CASSDPPGGRTEAFF. Complete variable domain (other parts from reference TRBV9 and TRBJ1-1): DSGVTQTPKHLITATGQRVTLRCSPRSGDLSVYWYQQSLDQGLQFLIQYYNGEERAKGNILERFSAQQFPDLHSELNLSSLELGDSALYFCASSDPPGGRTEAFFGQGTRLTVV.